This T cell receptor (beta chain) is from a study of blood T cells in healthy people across ages. Findings of the study overall: Naive and antigen-experienced cells could not be conclusively compared, given unsorted PBMCs. Per-million-T-cell TCR beta diversity fell roughly linearly with age.

The authors ran a second PCR of roughly 6 to 12 cycles using a sample-barcoded 5' primer and a J-beta primer mix. MiXCR, applied by TCRdb to the 5' RACE reads, yields one record per CDR3 protein. The table records 1,500,000 or so distinct CDR3 sequences, roughly 59% of them present only once. This clonotype was counted a few times. Its antigen remains unknown. With 2 bases removed from V and 2 bases from J, the gap between germline ends came to 17 bases. The CDR3 extends over 17 amino acids. Germline loops: CDR1 SNHLY, CDR2 FYNNEI. The clonotype originates from a man younger than 35 in good health. This chain uses TRBV2 with TRBJ2-3; maybe TRBD1 (6 bases). The sequencing input was blood. The CDR3 protein is CASSEQPPAGATDTQYF. CDR3 DNA: TGTGCCAGCAGTGAACAACCACCCGCAGGGGCCACAGATACGCAGTATTTT.